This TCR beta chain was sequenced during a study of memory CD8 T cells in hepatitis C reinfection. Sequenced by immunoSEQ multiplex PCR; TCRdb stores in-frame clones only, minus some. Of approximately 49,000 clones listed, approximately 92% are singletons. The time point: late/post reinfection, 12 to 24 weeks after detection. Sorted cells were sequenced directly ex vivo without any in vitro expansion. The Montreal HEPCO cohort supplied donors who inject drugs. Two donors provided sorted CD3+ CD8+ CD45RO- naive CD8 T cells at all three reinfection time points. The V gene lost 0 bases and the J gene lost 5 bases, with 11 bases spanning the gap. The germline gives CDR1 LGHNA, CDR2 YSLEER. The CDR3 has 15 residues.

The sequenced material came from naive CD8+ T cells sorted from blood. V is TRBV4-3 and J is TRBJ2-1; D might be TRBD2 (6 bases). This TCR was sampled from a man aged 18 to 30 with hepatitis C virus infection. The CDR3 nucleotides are TGCGCCAGCAGCCAAGATGGGTCTAGCGACAATGAGCAGTTCTTC. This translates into CASSQDGSSDNEQFF.